Listed below are T cell receptor beta chains from one sample, sequenced in a study of T-cell memory formation after mild COVID-19. TCRdb independently ran MiXCR on the 5' RACE reads; one entry per CDR3 protein. This sample has about 310,000 distinct CDR3 sequences, with 15% to 20% found just once. The sequenced sample was PBMCs or a T cell subset sorted from them (not recorded which). Receptors originate from a man aged 18 to 29 who had mild COVID-19 (a few samples of this study predate the infection). Cell type and time point are not known. The CDR3 runs from the conserved cysteine through the conserved F or W. The D gene is left open where the match is weak. Size is omitted from some rows. Given values are once, few, many or a class for expanded clones.

d_gene	v_gene	len	j_gene	abundance	CDR3aa	CDR3nt
NA	TRBV5-1	15	TRBJ2-6	few	CASSLPLSGANVLTF	TGCGCCAGCAGCTTGCCACTGTCTGGGGCCAACGTCCTGACTTTC
NA	TRBV9	13	TRBJ2-5	few	CASSARTKETQYF	TGTGCCAGCAGCGCAAGGACAAAAGAGACCCAGTACTTC
TRBD1	TRBV11-2	14	TRBJ1-2	NA	CASRRTGVNYGYTF	TGTGCCAGCAGAAGAACAGGGGTGAACTATGGCTACACCTTC
TRBD2	TRBV9	15	TRBJ2-5	few	CASSVGAGGPETQYF	TGTGCCAGCAGCGTGGGAGCGGGGGGGCCGGAGACCCAGTACTTC
TRBD1	TRBV12-3/TRBV12-4	12	TRBJ1-4	few	CASSLAGTGGHF	TGTGCCAGCAGTTTGGCCGGGACAGGGGGGCATTTT
NA	TRBV20-1	13	TRBJ1-2	few	CSARDRDGYGYTF	TGCAGTGCTAGAGATAGGGACGGCTATGGCTACACCTTC
TRBD1	TRBV5-1	16	TRBJ2-2	many	CASSLDGQANTGELFF	TGCGCCAGCAGCTTGGATGGACAGGCGAACACCGGGGAGCTGTTTTTT
NA	TRBV5-1	17	TRBJ2-5	many	CASSSALDGLLQETQYF	TGCGCCAGCAGCTCTGCTCTGGACGGGCTCCTTCAAGAGACCCAGTACTTC
NA	TRBV15	14	TRBJ2-3	NA	CATSRVGAANTQYF	TGTGCCACCAGCAGAGTGGGGGCAGCTAATACGCAGTATTTT
NA	TRBV6-5	13	TRBJ1-1	many	CASSHHLNTEAFF	TGTGCCAGCAGTCACCACTTGAACACTGAAGCTTTCTTT
NA	TRBV4-1	15	TRBJ1-5	NA	CASSQAVNSNQPQHF	TGCGCCAGCAGCCAAGCGGTTAATAGCAATCAGCCCCAGCATTTT
NA	TRBV12-3/TRBV12-4	12	TRBJ1-1	few	CASSIENTEAFF	TGTGCCAGCAGTATAGAAAACACTGAAGCTTTCTTT
NA	TRBV7-2	14	TRBJ1-4	NA	CASSLNRRLGKLFF	TGTGCCAGCAGCTTAAACAGACGCCTTGGGAAACTGTTTTTT
NA	TRBV18	18	TRBJ2-5	few	CASSQLNLRQNPRETQYF	TGTGCCAGCTCACAACTCAATCTTCGACAGAACCCCAGAGAGACCCAGTACTTC
TRBD2	TRBV7-2	13	TRBJ2-2	NA	CAVLWGGAGELFF	TGTGCCGTCCTTTGGGGGGGGGCCGGGGAGCTGTTTTTT
NA	TRBV20-1	13	TRBJ1-5	few	CSASRGKDQPQHF	TGCAGTGCTAGCCGGGGCAAAGATCAGCCCCAGCATTTT
TRBD2	TRBV12-3/TRBV12-4	15	TRBJ2-3	few	CASSFPGGGADTQYF	TGTGCCAGCAGTTTCCCCGGGGGGGGAGCAGATACGCAGTATTTT
NA	TRBV12-3/TRBV12-4	14	TRBJ1-1	many	CASIHPRVNTEAFF	TGTGCCAGCATCCACCCGAGGGTGAACACTGAAGCTTTCTTT
NA	TRBV28	15	TRBJ1-4	NA	CASSGGGTTNEKLFF	TGTGCCAGCAGCGGGGGCGGGACAACTAATGAAAAACTGTTTTTT
NA	TRBV10-3	15	TRBJ1-3	few	CAIRLGGRSGNTIYF	TGTGCCATCAGACTCGGGGGGCGGTCTGGAAACACCATATATTTT
NA	TRBV6-1	10	TRBJ1-5	NA	CASGDQPQHF	TGTGCCAGCGGGGATCAGCCCCAGCATTTT
TRBD1	TRBV7-3	15	TRBJ2-3	NA	CASSLSRDRGDTQYF	TGTGCCAGCAGCTTGAGCCGGGACAGGGGTGATACGCAGTATTTT
NA	TRBV9	14	TRBJ2-1	NA	CASSGGTPDNEQFF	TGTGCCAGCAGCGGCGGGACACCTGACAATGAGCAGTTCTTC
TRBD2	TRBV7-2	15	TRBJ2-3	NA	CASSLIAGAGDTQYF	TGTGCCAGCAGCTTAATAGCGGGGGCGGGGGATACGCAGTATTTT
TRBD2	TRBV11-2	15	TRBJ2-5	few	CASRRVRGVRETQYF	TGTGCCAGCAGGCGCGTTCGGGGGGTCCGAGAGACCCAGTACTTC
NA	TRBV12-3/TRBV12-4	14	TRBJ1-1	NA	CASSPMVVSPEAFF	TGTGCCAGCAGTCCGATGGTTGTTAGCCCTGAAGCTTTCTTT
NA	TRBV6-2/TRBV6-3	11	TRBJ2-3	NA	CASTQRDTQYF	TGTGCCAGCACCCAGAGGGATACGCAGTATTTT
TRBD2	TRBV6-5	14	TRBJ2-5	NA	CASRRTRVTETQYF	TGTGCCAGCAGACGGACTAGGGTGACGGAGACCCAGTACTTC
TRBD2	TRBV7-2	16	TRBJ2-3	many	CASSRASGGGADTQYF	TGTGCCAGCAGCCGAGCTAGCGGGGGAGGGGCAGATACGCAGTATTTT
NA	TRBV20-1	14	TRBJ2-5	few	CSASPTVPGETQYF	TGCAGTGCTAGTCCCACGGTCCCCGGGGAGACCCAGTACTTC
NA	TRBV6-1	16	TRBJ2-1	many	CASTERGETDYNEQFF	TGTGCCAGCACCGAAAGGGGGGAGACTGACTACAATGAGCAGTTCTTC
NA	TRBV7-7	14	TRBJ2-5	NA	CASSLAGKRETQYF	TGTGCCAGCAGCTTAGCCGGGAAACGCGAGACCCAGTACTTC
NA	TRBV6-2/TRBV6-3	15	TRBJ2-3	few	CASGPGARSTDTQYF	TGTGCCAGCGGACCGGGGGCTCGTAGCACAGATACGCAGTATTTT
TRBD2	TRBV7-2	15	TRBJ2-1	many	CASSSGGLALNEQFF	TGTGCCAGCAGCTCGGGGGGGCTAGCTCTCAATGAGCAGTTCTTC
NA	TRBV19	14	TRBJ2-2	once	CASRGAGNTGELFF	TGTGCCAGTAGAGGGGCAGGAAACACCGGGGAGCTGTTTTTT
TRBD1	TRBV4-3	18	TRBJ2-2	few	CASSQEVHGTEGSGELFF	TGCGCCAGCAGCCAAGAAGTCCACGGGACAGAGGGTTCCGGGGAGCTGTTTTTT
NA	TRBV9	12	TRBJ1-2	NA	CASRQNNYGYTF	TGTGCCAGTCGTCAGAACAACTATGGCTACACCTTC
NA	TRBV7-9	15	TRBJ2-2	few	CASSLRGENTGELFF	TGTGCCAGCAGCTTAAGGGGCGAGAACACCGGGGAGCTGTTTTTT
NA	TRBV5-1	14	TRBJ2-7	NA	CASSLVIGGYEQYF	TGCGCCAGCAGCTTGGTGATTGGAGGGTACGAGCAGTACTTC
NA	TRBV29-1	13	TRBJ1-2	NA	CSVGEGMGYGYTF	TGCAGCGTTGGAGAGGGAATGGGCTATGGCTACACCTTC
NA	TRBV7-3	12	TRBJ2-3	NA	CASSLSPDTQYF	TGTGCCAGCAGCTTAAGCCCAGATACGCAGTATTTT
TRBD1	TRBV6-6	15	TRBJ1-3	NA	CASTPTGQGGNTIYF	TGTGCCAGCACCCCCACCGGACAGGGGGGAAACACCATATATTTT
NA	TRBV5-1	15	TRBJ2-2	few	CASSSGTPYVGELFF	TGCGCCAGCAGCTCCGGGACACCGTATGTCGGGGAGCTGTTTTTT
TRBD2	TRBV11-2	13	TRBJ2-5	NA	CASRVTSGETQYF	TGTGCCAGCAGGGTAACTAGCGGAGAGACCCAGTACTTC
TRBD2	TRBV7-2	14	TRBJ2-3	NA	CASSVSGGRDTQYF	TGTGCCAGCAGCGTTAGCGGGGGGAGGGATACGCAGTATTTT
NA	TRBV5-1	15	TRBJ2-3	few	CASREGTSHTDTQYF	TGCGCCAGCAGGGAAGGGACCTCGCACACAGATACGCAGTATTTT
NA	TRBV7-9	14	TRBJ2-5	NA	CASSWSSGAETQYF	TGTGCCAGCAGCTGGTCCTCAGGGGCGGAGACCCAGTACTTC
NA	TRBV7-2	13	TRBJ1-5	few	CASSLAGYQPQHF	TGTGCCAGCAGCTTAGCCGGCTATCAGCCCCAGCATTTT
NA	TRBV11-2	14	TRBJ2-1	NA	CASSRWGGRNEQFF	TGTGCCAGCAGCCGGTGGGGGGGGCGGAATGAGCAGTTCTTC
NA	TRBV6-5	13	TRBJ2-7	many	CASSYSRGYEQYF	TGTGCCAGCAGTTACTCTCGGGGTTACGAGCAGTACTTC
NA	TRBV27	15	TRBJ1-4	NA	CASSFEGQGNEKLFF	TGTGCCAGCAGCTTCGAGGGCCAGGGGAATGAAAAACTGTTTTTT
NA	TRBV4-3	17	TRBJ1-1	many	CASSQDYFRNVNTEAFF	TGCGCCAGCAGCCAAGATTACTTTAGAAACGTGAACACTGAAGCTTTCTTT
NA	TRBV9	14	TRBJ2-3	NA	CASSVVGQPDTQYF	TGTGCCAGCAGCGTAGTAGGACAGCCAGATACGCAGTATTTT
NA	TRBV27	13	TRBJ1-1	few	CASSIGDGTEAFF	TGTGCCAGCAGTATAGGGGACGGCACTGAAGCTTTCTTT
NA	TRBV7-2	13	TRBJ2-7	NA	CASSQTGSLEQYF	TGTGCCAGCAGCCAAACCGGGTCTTTAGAGCAGTACTTC
TRBD1	TRBV23-1	16	TRBJ2-2	NA	CASSQWTGKSTGELFF	TGCGCCAGCAGTCAGTGGACAGGAAAGAGCACCGGGGAGCTGTTTTTT
NA	TRBV5-1	13	TRBJ2-1	many	CASSKSSYNEQFF	TGCGCCAGCAGTAAGAGCTCCTACAATGAGCAGTTCTTC
NA	TRBV18	17	TRBJ1-6	NA	CASSPTAFSSYNSPLHF	TGTGCCAGCTCACCCACCGCTTTCAGCTCCTATAATTCACCCCTCCACTTT
NA	TRBV4-1	16	TRBJ1-1	few	CASSQEAGREYTEAFF	TGCGCCAGCAGCCAAGAGGCCGGTCGGGAGTACACTGAAGCTTTCTTT